Shown below are 2 T cell receptor beta chains from a single sample sequenced in a study of shared clonotypes between healthy human individuals. Produced via immunoSEQ multiplex PCR; TCRdb's table is partial and in-frame only. This sample yields fewer than 850,000 clones, of which about three quarters are seen a single time; about 1.7% belongs to the top ten. Sample: memory CD4+ T cells sorted from blood. Noted subset: CD45RA-negative fraction. The receptors derive from a woman under 40 in good health.

As to this clone: The sample has other DNA sequences that encode this CDR3 too. The chain recombines TRBV15 with TRBJ2-5, with 9 bases that match TRBD1. The CDR3 covers 14 residues. V was clipped by 3 bases and J by 4 bases; unmatched bases: 3. The germline V gene encodes CDR1 LNHNV and CDR2 YYDKDF (reference sequence). The CDR3 coding sequence is TGTGCCACCAGCAGGGACAGGGGAGGAGAGACCCAGTACTTC. The encoded protein is CATSRDRGGETQYF.

This chain joins TRBV2 and TRBJ2-3, with D tentatively TRBD1 (5 bases). The CDR3 spans 14 residues. Germline V gives CDR1 SNHLY, CDR2 FYNNEI. Trimming removed 5 bases at V and 6 bases at J, with 15 bases between. The CDR3 region is CASSPNLKGDTQYF. The DNA of the CDR3 is TGTGCCAGCAGTCCCAACCTTAAGGGGGATACGCAGTATTTT.